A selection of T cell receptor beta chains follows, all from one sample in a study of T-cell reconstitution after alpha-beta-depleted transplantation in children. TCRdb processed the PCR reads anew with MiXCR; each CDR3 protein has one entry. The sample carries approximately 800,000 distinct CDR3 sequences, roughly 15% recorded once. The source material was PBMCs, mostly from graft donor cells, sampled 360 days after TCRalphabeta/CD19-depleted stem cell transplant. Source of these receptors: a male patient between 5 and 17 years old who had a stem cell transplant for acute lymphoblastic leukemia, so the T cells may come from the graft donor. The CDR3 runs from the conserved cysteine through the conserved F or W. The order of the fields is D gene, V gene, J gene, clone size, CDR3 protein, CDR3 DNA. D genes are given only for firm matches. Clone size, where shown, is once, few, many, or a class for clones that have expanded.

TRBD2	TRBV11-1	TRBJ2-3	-	CASRYSGLLARYTDTQYF	TGTGCCAGCAGATACTCGGGGCTACTAGCGAGATACACAGATACGCAGTATTTT
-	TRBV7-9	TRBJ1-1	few	CASSLARRGAEAFF	TGTGCCAGCAGCTTAGCGCGGAGGGGGGCTGAAGCTTTCTTT
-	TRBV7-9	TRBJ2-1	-	CASSSIWGNEQFF	TGTGCCAGCAGCTCGATTTGGGGCAATGAGCAGTTCTTC
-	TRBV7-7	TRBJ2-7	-	CASSADRFPYEQYF	TGTGCCAGCAGCGCAGACAGGTTTCCTTACGAGCAGTACTTC
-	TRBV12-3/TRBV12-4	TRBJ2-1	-	CASRVLTPQHNEQFF	TGTGCCAGCAGAGTCCTGACCCCGCAACACAATGAGCAGTTCTTC
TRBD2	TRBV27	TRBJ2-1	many	CASRKLAGGYNEQFF	TGTGCCAGCAGAAAACTAGCGGGAGGTTACAATGAGCAGTTCTTC
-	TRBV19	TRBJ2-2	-	CATEDGTGELFF	TGTGCCACTGAAGATGGGACCGGGGAGCTGTTTTTT
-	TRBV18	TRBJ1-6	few	CASSPLGAGRGSPLHF	TGTGCCAGCTCCCCCCTGGGGGCAGGGCGCGGATCACCCCTCCACTTT
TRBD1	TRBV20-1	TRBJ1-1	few	CSARNRQGSTEAFF	TGCAGTGCTAGAAACCGACAGGGGAGCACTGAAGCTTTCTTT
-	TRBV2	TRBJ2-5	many	CASIPGHLRGETQYF	TGTGCCAGCATTCCGGGACACCTTCGGGGTGAGACCCAGTACTTC
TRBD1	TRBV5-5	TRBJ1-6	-	CASSLTGTGALYNSPLHF	TGTGCCAGCAGCTTGACCGGGACAGGTGCCCTCTATAATTCACCCCTCCACTTT
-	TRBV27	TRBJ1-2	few	CASSSGLAYGYTF	TGTGCCAGCAGTTCTGGACTGGCCTATGGCTACACCTTC
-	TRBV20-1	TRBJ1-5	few	CSAKTGISNQPQHF	TGCAGTGCGAAAACAGGGATTAGCAATCAGCCCCAGCATTTT
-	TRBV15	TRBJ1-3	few	CATSRDSNRLISGNTIYF	TGTGCCACCAGCAGAGATTCTAACAGGCTGATCTCTGGAAACACCATATATTTT
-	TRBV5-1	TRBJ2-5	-	CASSGRDYQETQYF	TGCGCCAGCAGCGGACGGGACTACCAAGAGACCCAGTACTTC
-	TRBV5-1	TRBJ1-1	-	CASGGQSVYTEAFF	TGCGCCAGCGGAGGACAGAGTGTGTACACTGAAGCTTTCTTT
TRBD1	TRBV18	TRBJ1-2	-	CASSPRAGGFYYGYTF	TGTGCCAGCTCACCACGGGCAGGGGGCTTTTACTATGGCTACACCTTC
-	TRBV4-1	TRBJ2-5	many	CASRFGETQYF	TGCGCCAGCAGATTTGGAGAGACCCAGTACTTC
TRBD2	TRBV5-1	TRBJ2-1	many	CASSSIAGGTYNEQFF	TGCGCCAGCAGCTCCATAGCGGGAGGGACTTACAATGAGCAGTTCTTC
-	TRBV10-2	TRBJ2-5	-	CASSEGWRRLETQYF	TGCGCCAGCAGTGAGGGATGGAGGAGGTTAGAGACCCAGTACTTC
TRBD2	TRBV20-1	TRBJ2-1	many	CSARPGTSGTNEQFF	TGCAGTGCTAGACCCGGGACTAGCGGGACTAATGAGCAGTTCTTC
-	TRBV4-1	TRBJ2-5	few	CASSRQHLYQETQYF	TGCGCCAGCAGCCGCCAACACCTCTACCAAGAGACCCAGTACTTC
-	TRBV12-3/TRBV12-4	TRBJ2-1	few	CASSPGLETGKQFF	TGTGCCAGCAGCCCGGGACTAGAGACAGGGAAGCAGTTCTTC
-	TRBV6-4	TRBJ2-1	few	CASSDRAGPYNEQFF	TGTGCCAGCAGTGACAGGGCCGGACCCTACAATGAGCAGTTCTTC
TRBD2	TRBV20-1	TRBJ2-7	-	CSAPASGFYEQYF	TGCAGTGCACCGGCTAGCGGGTTCTACGAGCAGTACTTC
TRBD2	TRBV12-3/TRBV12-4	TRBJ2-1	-	CASSFWASGSNEQFF	TGTGCCAGCAGTTTCTGGGCTAGCGGGAGCAATGAGCAGTTCTTC
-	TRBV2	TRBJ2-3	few	CASSVVLSTDTQYF	TGTGCCAGCAGTGTGGTCCTAAGCACAGATACGCAGTATTTT
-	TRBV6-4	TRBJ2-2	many	CASSVVWRANTGELFF	TGTGCCAGCAGTGTGGTTTGGCGGGCGAACACCGGGGAGCTGTTTTTT
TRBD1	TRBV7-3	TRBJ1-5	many	CASSETGVGQPQHF	TGTGCCAGCAGCGAAACAGGGGTTGGTCAGCCCCAGCATTTT
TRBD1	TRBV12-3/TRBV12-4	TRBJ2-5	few	CASSPADREETQYF	TGTGCCAGCAGTCCCGCGGACAGGGAAGAGACCCAGTACTTC
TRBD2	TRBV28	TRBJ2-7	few	CASRMTSGIYEKYF	TGTGCCAGCAGGATGACTAGCGGAATCTACGAGAAGTACTTC
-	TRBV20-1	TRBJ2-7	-	CSARDRASDVWVPHEQYF	TGCAGTGCTAGAGATCGTGCTAGCGACGTCTGGGTCCCCCACGAGCAGTACTTC
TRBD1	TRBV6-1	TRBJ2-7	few	CASSQPPGQVYEQYF	TGTGCCAGCAGCCAACCTCCGGGACAGGTCTACGAGCAGTACTTC
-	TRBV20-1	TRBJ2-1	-	CSARVLRHNEQFF	TGCAGTGCTAGGGTGCTAAGGCACAATGAGCAGTTCTTC
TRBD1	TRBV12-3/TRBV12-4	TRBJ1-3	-	CASRIAGTVGNTIYF	TGTGCCAGCAGAATTGCCGGGACAGTAGGAAACACCATATATTTT
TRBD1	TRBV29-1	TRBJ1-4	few	CSVEGEGAEKLFF	TGCAGCGTTGAAGGGGAGGGGGCTGAAAAACTGTTTTTT
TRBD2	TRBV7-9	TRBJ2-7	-	CASSKSTSGSREQYF	TGTGCCAGCAGCAAGTCAACTAGCGGGAGTAGAGAGCAGTACTTC
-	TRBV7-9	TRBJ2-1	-	CASSSSRGAYNEQFF	TGTGCCAGCAGCTCCTCTAGGGGGGCCTACAATGAGCAGTTCTTC
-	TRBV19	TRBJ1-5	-	CASSISWNQPQHF	TGTGCCAGTAGTATTTCGTGGAATCAGCCCCAGCATTTT
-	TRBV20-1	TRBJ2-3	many	CSARYSTGRSTDTQYF	TGCAGTGCTAGATATTCAACTGGGAGGAGCACAGATACGCAGTATTTT
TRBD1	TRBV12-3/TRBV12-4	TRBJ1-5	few	CASRETGYQPQHF	TGTGCCAGCAGAGAGACAGGGTATCAGCCCCAGCATTTT
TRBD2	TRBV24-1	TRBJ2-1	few	CATSDPLTSGRATEQFF	TGTGCCACCAGTGACCCGTTGACTAGCGGGAGGGCCACTGAGCAGTTCTTC
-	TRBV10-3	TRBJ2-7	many	CAISEGLSSYEQYF	TGTGCCATCAGTGAGGGCCTGAGCTCCTACGAGCAGTACTTC
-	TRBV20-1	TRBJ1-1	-	CSAADRGATEAFF	TGCAGTGCTGCTGACCGGGGGGCGACTGAAGCTTTCTTT
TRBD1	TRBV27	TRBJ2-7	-	CASSVQQGAHREQYF	TGTGCCAGCAGCGTCCAACAGGGGGCGCATCGCGAGCAGTACTTC
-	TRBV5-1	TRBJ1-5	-	CASSLVGNHPQHF	TGCGCCAGCAGCTTGGTCGGGAATCATCCCCAGCATTTT
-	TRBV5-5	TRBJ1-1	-	CASIPSGVGGTEAFF	TGTGCCAGCATCCCTTCTGGCGTGGGGGGCACTGAAGCTTTCTTT
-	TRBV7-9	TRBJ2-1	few	CASRRTANEQFF	TGTGCCAGCCGGAGAACTGCCAATGAGCAGTTCTTC
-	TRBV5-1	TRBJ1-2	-	CASSGTQGGAGTGYTF	TGCGCCAGCAGCGGTACACAGGGAGGGGCCGGGACAGGCTACACCTTC
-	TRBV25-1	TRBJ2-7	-	CASSSKVGGSSYEQYF	TGTGCCAGCAGCAGCAAGGTTGGGGGGAGCTCCTACGAGCAGTACTTC
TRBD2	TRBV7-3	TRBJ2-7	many	CASSWTSGNYEQYF	TGTGCCAGCAGTTGGACTAGCGGCAACTACGAGCAGTACTTC
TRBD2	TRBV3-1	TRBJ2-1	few	CASSQAYLTGTSGVPGGEQFF	TGTGCCAGCAGCCAAGCCTACCTCACCGGGACTAGCGGGGTCCCCGGGGGTGAGCAGTTCTTC
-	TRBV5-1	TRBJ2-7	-	CASSFSSGFYEQYF	TGCGCCAGCAGCTTTAGTAGCGGTTTCTACGAGCAGTACTTC
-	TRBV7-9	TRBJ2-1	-	CASSLARSSDYNEQFF	TGTGCCAGCAGCTTAGCTCGGTCTAGCGATTACAATGAGCAGTTCTTC
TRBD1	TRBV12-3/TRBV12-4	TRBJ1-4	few	CASSRTGNEKLFF	TGTGCCAGCAGTCGGACAGGGAATGAAAAACTGTTTTTT